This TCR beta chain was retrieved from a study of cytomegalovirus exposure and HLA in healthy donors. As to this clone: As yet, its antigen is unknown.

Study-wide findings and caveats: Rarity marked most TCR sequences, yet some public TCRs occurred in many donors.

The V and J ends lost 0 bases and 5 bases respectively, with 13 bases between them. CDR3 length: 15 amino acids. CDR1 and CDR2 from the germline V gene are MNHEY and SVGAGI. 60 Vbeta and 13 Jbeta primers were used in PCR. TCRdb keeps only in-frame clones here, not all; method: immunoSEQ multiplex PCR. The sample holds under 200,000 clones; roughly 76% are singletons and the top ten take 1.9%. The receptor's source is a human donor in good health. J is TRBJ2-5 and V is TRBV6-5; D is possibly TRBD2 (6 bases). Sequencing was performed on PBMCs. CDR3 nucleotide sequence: TGTGCCAGCAGTTACTCATGGGGGGAGGAGGAGACCCAGTACTTC. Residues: CASSYSWGEEETQYF.